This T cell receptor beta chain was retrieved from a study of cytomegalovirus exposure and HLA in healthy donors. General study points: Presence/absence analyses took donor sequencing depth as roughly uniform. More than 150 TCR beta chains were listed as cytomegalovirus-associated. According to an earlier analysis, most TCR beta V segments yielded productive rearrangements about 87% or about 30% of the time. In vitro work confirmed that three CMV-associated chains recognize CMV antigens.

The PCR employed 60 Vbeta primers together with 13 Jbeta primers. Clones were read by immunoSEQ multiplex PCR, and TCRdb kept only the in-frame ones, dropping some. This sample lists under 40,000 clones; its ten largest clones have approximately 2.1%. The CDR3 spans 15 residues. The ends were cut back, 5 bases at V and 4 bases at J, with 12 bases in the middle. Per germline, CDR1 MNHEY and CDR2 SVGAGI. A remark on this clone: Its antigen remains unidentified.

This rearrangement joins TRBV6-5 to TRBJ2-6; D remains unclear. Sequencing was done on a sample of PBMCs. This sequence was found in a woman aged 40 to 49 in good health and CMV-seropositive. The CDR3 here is CASSPGSSGANVLTF. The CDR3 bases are TGTGCCAGCAGTCCCGGGTCTTCAGGGGCCAACGTCCTGACTTTC.